This T cell receptor (beta chain) originates from a study of blood T cell repertoires in COVID-19. Study at large: From the United States, Italy and Spain came samples of acute and convalescent COVID-19.

Measured with immunoSEQ multiplex PCR; TCRdb has only the in-frame clones, and not every one. Among 250,000 to 400,000 clones, approximately 87% were seen once, and the ten largest hold roughly 2.9%. V lost 6 bases and J lost 0; bases outside the gene matches: 11. The CDR3 is 18 residues long. Looked up from germline, CDR1 is SEHNR and CDR2 is FQNEAQ (reference sequence). The TCR was taken from a woman between 25 and 40 years old with COVID-19, enrolled during active disease. The sample comprised peripheral blood. The rearrangement links TRBV7-9 to TRBJ2-3; TRBD2 matches at 11 bases. The CDR3 sequence: CASSTIKLAGDSTDTQYF. The CDR3 nucleotides are TGTGCCAGCAGTACGATAAAACTAGCGGGAGATAGCACAGATACGCAGTATTTT.